This T cell receptor beta chain is from a study of T cells in Graves' hyperthyroidism and ophthalmopathy. Overall study findings and caveats: Blood also carried most thyroid clonotypes expanded above 0.001.

The sample holds a few counts of this clonotype. Its antigen is unidentified. The patients, who ranged from 18 to 65 in age, presented with newly diagnosed hyperthyroidism lasting under 2 months. A patient was excluded if there was uncontrolled infection, other autoimmune disease, pregnancy or lactation. On the basis of clinical symptoms, serum thyroxine and TRAb, thyroid ultrasound and orbital computed tomography, diagnoses were made. The TCR beta CDR3 regions underwent amplification using RNA transcripts as the source. Researchers ran a first-round RT-PCR on the TCR CDR3 using the HTBI primer set. TCRdb analysed the multiplex PCR reads with MiXCR anew, one entry per CDR3 protein. This sample yields approximately 370,000 distinct CDR3 sequences, of which 15% are seen a single time; approximately 29% belongs to the top ten. The material sequenced was blood. The clonotype originates from a woman aged 25 to 39 with Graves' hyperthyroidism.

The CDR3 reads CASTGTGVNNEQFF. In DNA, the CDR3 is TGTGCCAGTACCGGGACAGGGGTGAACAATGAGCAGTTCTTC. The chain joins TRBV6-2 or TRBV6-3 to TRBJ2-1; TRBD1 matches 10 bases. CDR1 and CDR2 (germline): MNHEY, SVGEGT. V shed 9 bases, J shed 5 bases, and the junction held 7 bases outside the gene matches. The CDR3 consists of 14 residues.